The 27 T cell receptor beta chains below all came from one sample that was sequenced in a study of CD8+ T cells in alopecia areata. The sequencing template was cDNA reverse transcribed from extracted RNA. Clones were read by immunoSEQ multiplex PCR, and TCRdb kept only the in-frame ones, dropping some. The sample consists of roughly 200,000 clones, roughly 60% of them appearing once. This specimen was CD4+ T cells sorted from blood, taken at week 0. The receptors were gathered from a human donor with alopecia areata.

This clone appeared a few times. The chain has TRBV19 and TRBJ1-2, with a weak D call TRBD1 (6 bases). The CDR3 sequence is 13 residues long. The germline CDR1 and CDR2 sequences are LNHDA and SQIVND (reference sequence). The germline V and J ends were trimmed by 8 bases and 1 base, with 11 bases remaining between them. For the CDR3, the DNA is TGTGCCAGTGGACGACAGGTTAACTATGGCTACACCTTC. Amino acids: CASGRQVNYGYTF.

As for this clone: The junction does not match germline at one end; this may be a read error. The chain carries TRBV29-1 and TRBJ1-2; tentative D call: TRBD1 (6 bases). Looked up from germline, CDR1 is SQVTM and CDR2 is ANQGSEA. The CDR3 has 13 amino acids. CDR3 in DNA: TGCAGCGTTCAAGACAGGAACATTTATGGCTACACCTTC. Encoded protein: CSVQDRNIYGYTF.

The V call is TRBV4-3, the J call TRBJ1-6, with unresolved D. This CDR3 spans 15 amino acids. The germline V and J ends were trimmed by 3 bases and 4 bases, with 10 bases remaining between them. The germline gives CDR1 LGHNA, CDR2 YSLEER. The CDR3 protein is CASSQLTNYNSPLHF. As DNA, the CDR3 is TGCGCCAGCAGCCAGCTGACAAATTATAATTCACCCCTCCACTTT.

The gene calls are TRBV19 and TRBJ2-7; D remains unclear. Trimming pared 10 bases from V and 3 bases from J, leaving 16 bases between. The CDR3 sequence is 13 residues long. The germline V gene encodes CDR1 LNHDA and CDR2 SQIVND (reference sequence). For the CDR3, the DNA is TGTGCCACTCCAGGTCGTCCCCTCTACGAGCAGTACTTC. This translates into CATPGRPLYEQYF.

The V and J genes are TRBV29-1 and TRBJ2-1, with 8 positions matching TRBD2. V lost 7 bases and J lost 4; bases outside the gene matches: 9. Germline CDR1 reads SQVTM; CDR2 reads ANQGSEA. The CDR3 length is 14 residues. The chain's CDR3 is CSARLLAGYNEQFF. The CDR3 DNA is TGCAGCGCCCGTCTATTAGCGGGGTACAATGAGCAGTTCTTC.

This clone showed up just once. This chain uses TRBV2 with TRBJ2-3; 9 nucleotides line up with TRBD2. This CDR3 contains 14 residues. Germline V lookup: CDR1 SNHLY, CDR2 FYNNEI. V lost 2 bases and J lost 6; bases outside the gene matches: 3. The DNA of the CDR3 is TGTGCCAGCAGTGAACTAGCGGGGACCGATACGCAGTATTTT. It encodes CASSELAGTDTQYF.

With regard to this clone: Other DNA sequences in this specimen translate into the identical CDR3. V usage is TRBV15 and J usage is TRBJ2-3; D may correspond to TRBD1 or TRBD2 (6 bases each). Germline V CDR1 and CDR2: LNHNV, YYDKDF (reference sequence). The CDR3 extends over 16 amino acids. V gave up 2 bases and J gave up 3 bases, with 15 bases separating them. CDR3 bases: TGTGCCACCAGCAGACCCCAACAGGGAGGAACAGATACGCAGTATTTT. It specifies CATSRPQQGGTDTQYF.

The rearrangement uses TRBV30 and TRBJ1-5, with 7 bases matching TRBD1. This CDR3 contains 15 residues. CDR1 is GTSNPN, CDR2 SVGIG, per germline (reference sequence). V lost 5 bases to trimming and J lost 2 bases; unmatched junction nucleotides: 9. The chain's CDR3 is CAWGNDREGNQPQHF. In nucleotides, the CDR3 is TGTGCCTGGGGAAACGACAGGGAGGGCAATCAGCCCCAGCATTTT.

The rearrangement links TRBV5-4 to TRBJ1-4; 9 bases are shared with TRBD1. Germline V gene sequence: CDR1 SGHNT, CDR2 YYREEE (reference sequence). The junction had 2 bases not matched to a gene; V was cut back by 1 base and J by 7 bases. The CDR3 is 14 amino acids. CDR3 nucleotide sequence: TGTGCCAGCAGCTTGAAGGGACAGGGTGAAAAACTGTTTTTT. Translating it yields CASSLKGQGEKLFF.

The rearrangement links TRBV30 to TRBJ1-6; tentatively, D is TRBD1 (6 bases). The germline V gene has CDR1 GTSNPN and CDR2 SVGIG (reference sequence). The CDR3 sequence is 14 residues long. The V end lost 1 base, the J end lost 9 bases, and 13 bases lay between the germline ends. The chain's CDR3 is CAWSGETGISPLHF. The CDR3 DNA follows: TGTGCCTGGAGTGGGGAGACAGGTATTTCACCCCTCCACTTT.

V usage is TRBV6-5 and J usage is TRBJ2-7, with 7 bases lining up with TRBD1. The V gene end was trimmed by 0 bases and the J gene end by 0 bases; junction bases not matched to a gene: 5. Germline lookup yields CDR1 MNHEY and CDR2 SVGAGI. This CDR3 is built from 16 residues. CDR3 coding DNA: TGTGCCAGCAGTTACTCTCGGAACAGGGGCTCCTACGAGCAGTACTTC. It is translated as CASSYSRNRGSYEQYF.

The chain is built from TRBV18 and TRBJ2-7; TRBD1 matches at 7 bases. The V segment lost 4 bases and the J segment 3 bases; nucleotides outside the gene matches: 15. This CDR3 is 17 amino acids long. Looked up from germline, CDR1 is KGHSH and CDR2 is LQKENI. CDR3 sequence: CASSLGRGGRRIYEQYF. DNA of the CDR3: TGTGCCAGCTCACTGGGACGAGGGGGCCGAAGAATCTACGAGCAGTACTTC.

This clone was counted a few times. The chain links TRBV4-1 to TRBJ1-1; TRBD1 might be the D (5 bases). The CDR3 length is 15 residues. The germline V gene encodes CDR1 MGHRA and CDR2 YSYEKL. The V end lost 0 bases, the J end lost 1 base, and 9 bases lay between the germline ends. The CDR3 nucleotides read TGCGCCAGCAGCCAAGATAGGCAGGGGAACACTGAAGCTTTCTTT. This codes for CASSQDRQGNTEAFF.

A few counts support this clone. J is TRBJ1-2 and V is TRBV27; no clear D gene. The CDR3 runs to 12 residues. Germline V CDR1 and CDR2: MNHEY, SMNVEV (reference sequence). Deletions cut 4 bases from V and 7 bases from J, with 10 bases between. The CDR3, as DNA: TGTGCCAGCAGTTCTGACTTGGGTGGCTACACCTTC. Amino acid sequence: CASSSDLGGYTF.

The chain links TRBV27 to TRBJ2-5; the D call may be TRBD1 or TRBD2 (5 bases each). Trimming shortened V by 5 bases and J by 4 bases, and 14 bases separated the two germline ends. The CDR3 covers 14 residues. Germline V gives CDR1 MNHEY, CDR2 SMNVEV (reference sequence). The CDR3, as DNA: TGTGCCAGCAGTCCCCCCGGGACCGCAGAGACCCAGTACTTC. Protein product: CASSPPGTAETQYF.

The rearrangement uses TRBV29-1 and TRBJ2-3, with D perhaps TRBD2 (6 bases). Trimming pared 4 bases from V and 2 bases from J, leaving 13 bases between. Germline CDR1 is SQVTM and CDR2 is ANQGSEA. The CDR3 runs 14 residues. The CDR3 region is CSVGRDLHTDTQYF. DNA of the CDR3: TGCAGCGTTGGAAGGGACTTACACACAGATACGCAGTATTTT.

V gene TRBV15 combines with J gene TRBJ1-5; maybe TRBD1 (5 bases). V lost 5 bases, J lost 3 bases, and 8 bases lay in between. The CDR3 totals 13 residues. Germline V gives CDR1 LNHNV, CDR2 YYDKDF (reference sequence). CDR3 in DNA: TGTGCCACCAGCGGCAGGGTCAATCAGCCCCAGCATTTT. It specifies CATSGRVNQPQHF.

This clone occurred a few times. The chain uses TRBV7-8 and TRBJ1-4, with a weak D call TRBD1 (5 bases). This CDR3 is built from 14 residues. CDR1 and CDR2 (germline): SGHVS, FQNEAQ. Trimming removed 5 bases at V and 7 bases at J, with 14 bases between. The CDR3 region has the DNA TGTGCCAGCAGCCCGGGGCGCGTCGGTGAAAAACTGTTTTTT. Translating gives CASSPGRVGEKLFF.

This chain connects TRBV5-1 to TRBJ2-2; 9 nucleotides match TRBD1. CDR3 length: 14 residues. Germline loops: CDR1 SGHRS, CDR2 YFSETQ. V lost 4 bases and J lost 4; bases outside the gene matches: 2. Here the CDR3 reads CASSLTGGTGELFF. CDR3 sequence (DNA): TGCGCCAGCAGCCTGACAGGGGGCACCGGGGAGCTGTTTTTT.

CDR3: CASSLDRVQETQYF. DNA for the CDR3: TGTGCCAGCAGCCTAGACAGGGTACAAGAGACCCAGTACTTC. V is TRBV7-2 and J is TRBJ2-5; TRBD1 matches at 7 bases. The length of the CDR3 is 14 residues. The germline gives CDR1 SGHTA, CDR2 FQGNSA. The trim removed 5 bases at V and 2 bases at J, leaving 5 bases unmatched.

The table lists this clone with many counts. V and J are TRBV19 and TRBJ1-6; D is undetermined. The CDR3 runs 14 residues. Per the germline V gene, CDR1 is LNHDA and CDR2 is SQIVND (reference sequence). Trimming cost V 4 bases and J 7 bases, with 11 bases left between them. The CDR3 protein is CASSNRELNSPLHF. CDR3 nucleotides: TGTGCCAGTAGTAACCGGGAACTGAATTCACCCCTCCACTTT.

The chain employs TRBV7-6 and TRBJ1-6, with D perhaps matching TRBD1 (5 bases). V shed 4 bases and J shed 9 bases, with 13 bases lying between them. This CDR3 has 14 amino acids. The V gene's germline CDR1 is SGHVS and CDR2 FNYEAQ. CDR3 coding DNA: TGTGCCAGCAGCTCCCAGGGTGGAGGTTCACCCCTCCACTTT. Protein sequence: CASSSQGGGSPLHF.

The chain joins TRBV30 to TRBJ1-2; D uncertain. Germline loops: CDR1 GTSNPN, CDR2 SVGIG (reference sequence). V shed 5 bases and J shed 8 bases, with 18 bases lying between them. The CDR3 is made up of 13 amino acids. The CDR3 coding sequence is TGTGCCTGGTCCCCAGATCAGCTGGGAGGCTACACCTTC. The encoded protein is CAWSPDQLGGYTF.

This chain joins TRBV2 and TRBJ1-1, with unresolved D. Germline V gives CDR1 SNHLY, CDR2 FYNNEI. This CDR3 is 14 amino acids long. V lost 6 bases, J lost 2 bases, and 13 bases lay in between. This CDR3 reads CASSARTGNTEAFF. CDR3 sequence (DNA): TGTGCCAGCAGCGCCCGGACGGGAAACACTGAAGCTTTCTTT.

A single count supports this clone. CDR3: CASSSLGTVNSPLHF. The CDR3 coding sequence is TGTGCCAGCAGCTCATTAGGGACAGTTAATTCACCCCTCCACTTT. The V gene is TRBV11-2, the J gene TRBJ1-6; 7 nucleotides match TRBD1. This CDR3 contains 15 residues. Germline lookup yields CDR1 SGHAT and CDR2 FQNNGV. The trim removed 4 bases at V and 6 bases at J, leaving 6 bases unmatched.

This clone was recorded once. The rearrangement joins TRBV7-8 to TRBJ2-1; D gene uncertain. The CDR3 spans 14 residues. Trimming took 1 base from V and 4 from J, leaving 8 bases between them. From germline, CDR1 is SGHVS and CDR2 FQNEAQ. CDR3 loop: CASSLGVSYNEQFF. DNA of the CDR3: TGTGCCAGCAGCTTAGGAGTCTCTTACAATGAGCAGTTCTTC.

V and J are TRBV7-2 and TRBJ2-3; TRBD2 is a possible D gene (6 bases). The germline V and J ends were trimmed by 5 bases and 0 bases, with 15 bases remaining between them. The CDR3 is made up of 16 amino acids. Germline V gene data show CDR1 as SGHTA and CDR2 as FQGNSA. The DNA of the CDR3 is TGTGCCAGCAGCCGGGGCGGGCTAGCGAGCACAGATACGCAGTATTTT. Its translation: CASSRGGLASTDTQYF.